In this sample, the clone carrying this TCR beta chain turned up a few times. Its target is unknown. It was considered stable Graves' hyperthyroidism when ophthalmopathy did not progress within 18 months. The data originate from a study of T cells in Graves' hyperthyroidism and ophthalmopathy. Findings and caveats of the study: From stable hyperthyroidism, ophthalmopathy was separated by a 13 V-J model.

What was amplified from RNA transcripts were TCR beta CDR3 regions. The HTBI primer set drove a first-round RT-PCR of the TCR CDR3. TCRdb re-called the multiplex PCR reads through MiXCR, storing one row per CDR3 protein. Among 380,000 or so distinct CDR3 sequences listed, around 14% were seen once. The V and J ends lost 2 bases and 1 base respectively, with 13 bases between them. This CDR3 is 16 amino acids long. Germline V gene lookup returns CDR1 MNHEY and CDR2 SVGEGT. The sequenced material came from blood. The chain carries TRBV6-2 or TRBV6-3 and TRBJ2-3; the D gene is possibly TRBD2 (5 bases). The clonotype was recovered from a woman aged 30 to 39 with Graves' hyperthyroidism. The CDR3 here is CASSYLGSQGTDTQYF. The CDR3 DNA reads TGTGCCAGCAGTTACCTGGGGAGTCAGGGCACAGATACGCAGTATTTT.